Here is one T cell receptor (beta chain) with its context. Amplification of TCR beta CDR3 regions used RNA as the template. The TCR CDR3 was amplified in a first-round RT-PCR using the HTBI primer set. TCRdb called the multiplex PCR reads again in MiXCR, with one record for every CDR3 protein. The top ten clones hold about 60% of a sample with around 300,000 distinct CDR3 sequences, 20% to 25% of them seen once. Germline CDR1 LNHDA, CDR2 SQIVND (reference sequence). This CDR3 is built from 17 residues. The V gene end was trimmed by 8 bases and the J gene end by 3 bases; junction bases not matched to a gene: 17. Diagnoses were established using clinical symptoms, serum thyroxine and TRAb, thyroid ultrasound and orbital computed tomography. The data are from a study of T cells in Graves' hyperthyroidism and ophthalmopathy.

V is TRBV19 and J is TRBJ1-2, with 8 bases identical to TRBD1. The sequence came from a man aged 25 to 45 with Graves' ophthalmopathy. The sample consisted of blood. The CDR3 DNA reads as TGTGCCAGTCGACGACAGGGGCTTGCCGGGGGGGACTATGGCTACACCTTC. Translating gives CASRRQGLAGGDYGYTF.